The clone carrying this TCR beta chain was counted only a few times. The antigen remains undetermined. The assay was immunoSEQ multiplex PCR, and TCRdb's table has in-frame clones only and misses some. The profile shows approximately 80,000 clones, 80% to 90% of them singletons. The CDR3 is 12 amino acids. Germline V gene data show CDR1 as SQVTM and CDR2 as ANQGSEA. Trimming shortened V by 3 bases and J by 0 bases, and 6 bases separated the two germline ends. The source of the sample is a study of T cell responses to AZD1222 COVID-19 vaccine. The study, taken as a whole, reports: The breadth and depth of Spike-specific TCRs increased once two AZD1222 doses had been given.

The source is an adult who received the AZD1222 COVID-19 vaccine. The J gene is TRBJ2-7, the V gene TRBV29-1; D unresolved. Specimen: peripheral blood, collected 28 days after the second AZD1222 dose. CDR3 DNA: TGCAGCGTTGACACAGACTCCTACGAGCAGTACTTC. It encodes CSVDTDSYEQYF.